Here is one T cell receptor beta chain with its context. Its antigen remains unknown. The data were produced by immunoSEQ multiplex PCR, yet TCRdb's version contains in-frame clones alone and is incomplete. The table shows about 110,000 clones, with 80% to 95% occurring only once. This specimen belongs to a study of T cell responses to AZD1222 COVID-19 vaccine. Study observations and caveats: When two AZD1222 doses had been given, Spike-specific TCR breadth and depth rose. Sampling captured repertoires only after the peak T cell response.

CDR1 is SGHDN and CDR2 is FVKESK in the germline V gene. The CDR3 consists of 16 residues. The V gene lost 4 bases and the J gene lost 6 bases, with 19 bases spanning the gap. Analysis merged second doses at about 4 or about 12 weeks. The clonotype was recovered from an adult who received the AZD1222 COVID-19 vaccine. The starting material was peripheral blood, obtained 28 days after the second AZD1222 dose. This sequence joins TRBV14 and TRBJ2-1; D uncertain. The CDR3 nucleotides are TGTGCCAGCAGCCCCATTTTTTACAATCTCGGCAATGAGCAGTTCTTC. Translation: CASSPIFYNLGNEQFF.